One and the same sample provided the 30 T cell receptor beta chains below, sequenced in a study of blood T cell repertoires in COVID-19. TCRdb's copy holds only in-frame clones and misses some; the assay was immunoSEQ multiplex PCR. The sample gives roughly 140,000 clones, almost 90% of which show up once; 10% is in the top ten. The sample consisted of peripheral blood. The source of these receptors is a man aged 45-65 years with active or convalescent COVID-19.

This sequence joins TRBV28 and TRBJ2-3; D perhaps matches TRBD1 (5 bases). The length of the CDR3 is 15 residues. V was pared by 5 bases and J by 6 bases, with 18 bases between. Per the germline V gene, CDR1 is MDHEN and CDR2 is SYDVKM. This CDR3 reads CASSPPQVLSDTQYF. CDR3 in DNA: TGTGCCAGCAGTCCCCCACAGGTGTTGTCGGATACGCAGTATTTT.

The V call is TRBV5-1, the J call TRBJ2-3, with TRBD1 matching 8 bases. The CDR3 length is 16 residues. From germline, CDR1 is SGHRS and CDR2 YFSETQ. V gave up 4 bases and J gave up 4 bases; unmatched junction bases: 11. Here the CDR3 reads CASSPNPQGAADTQYF. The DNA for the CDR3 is TGCGCCAGCAGCCCCAATCCCCAGGGGGCCGCAGATACGCAGTATTTT.

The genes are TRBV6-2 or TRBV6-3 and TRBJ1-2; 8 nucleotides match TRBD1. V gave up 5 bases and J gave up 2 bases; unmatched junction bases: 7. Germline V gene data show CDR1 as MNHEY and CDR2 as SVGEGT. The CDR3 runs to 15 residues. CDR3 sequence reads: CASSKGQVNNYGYTF. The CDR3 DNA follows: TGTGCCAGCAGTAAGGGACAGGTGAACAACTATGGCTACACCTTC.

CDR3 residues: CASSLSGTNEQYF. CDR3 in DNA: TGCGCCAGCAGCTTATCCGGGACTAACGAGCAGTACTTC. The chain couples TRBV5-1 to TRBJ2-7, with 7 nucleotides matching TRBD2. Germline V gives CDR1 SGHRS, CDR2 YFSETQ. The V gene end was trimmed by 2 bases and the J gene end by 5 bases; junction bases not matched to a gene: 4. There are 13 residues in the CDR3. The whole variable domain, filled in from reference TRBV5-1 and TRBJ2-7, reads KAGVTQTPRYLIKTRGQQVTLSCSPISGHRSVSWYQQTPGQGLQFLFEYFSETQRNKGNFPGRFSGRQFSNSRSEMNVSTLELGDSALYLCASSLSGTNEQYFGPGTRLTVT.

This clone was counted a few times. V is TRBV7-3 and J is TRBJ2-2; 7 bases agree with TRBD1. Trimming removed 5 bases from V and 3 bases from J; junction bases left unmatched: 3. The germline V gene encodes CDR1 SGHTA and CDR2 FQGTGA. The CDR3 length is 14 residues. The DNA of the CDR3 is TGTGCCAGCAGCCCAACAGGGGACACCGGGGAGCTGTTTTTT. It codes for CASSPTGDTGELFF.

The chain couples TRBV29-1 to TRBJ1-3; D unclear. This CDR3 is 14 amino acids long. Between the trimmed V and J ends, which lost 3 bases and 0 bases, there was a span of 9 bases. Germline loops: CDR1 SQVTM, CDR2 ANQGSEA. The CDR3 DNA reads TGCAGCGTTGAGCTGGCTTACTCTGGAAACACCATATATTTT. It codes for CSVELAYSGNTIYF.

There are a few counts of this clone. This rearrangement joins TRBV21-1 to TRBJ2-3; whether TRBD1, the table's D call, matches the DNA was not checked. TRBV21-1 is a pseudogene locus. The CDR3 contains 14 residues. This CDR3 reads CASKPGQAVDTQYF. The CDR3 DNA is TGTGCCAGCAAACCGGGACAGGCGGTTGATACGCAGTATTTT.

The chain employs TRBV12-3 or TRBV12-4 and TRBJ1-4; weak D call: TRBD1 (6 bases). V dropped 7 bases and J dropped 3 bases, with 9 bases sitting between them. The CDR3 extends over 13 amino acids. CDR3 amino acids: CASTGGPNEKLFF. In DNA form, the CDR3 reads TGTGCCAGCACGGGGGGGCCTAATGAAAAACTGTTTTTT.

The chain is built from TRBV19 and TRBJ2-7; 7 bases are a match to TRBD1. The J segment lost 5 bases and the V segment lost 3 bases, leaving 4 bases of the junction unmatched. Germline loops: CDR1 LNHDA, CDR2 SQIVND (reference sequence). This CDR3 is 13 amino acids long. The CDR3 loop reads CASSINRGDEQYF. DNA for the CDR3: TGTGCCAGTAGTATCAACAGGGGTGACGAGCAGTACTTC.

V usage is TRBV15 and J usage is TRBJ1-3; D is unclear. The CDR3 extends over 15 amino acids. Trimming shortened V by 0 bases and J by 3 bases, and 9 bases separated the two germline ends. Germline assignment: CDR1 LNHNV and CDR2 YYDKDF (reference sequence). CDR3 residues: CATSRDLTGGNTIYF. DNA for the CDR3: TGTGCCACCAGCAGAGATCTAACTGGTGGAAACACCATATATTTT.

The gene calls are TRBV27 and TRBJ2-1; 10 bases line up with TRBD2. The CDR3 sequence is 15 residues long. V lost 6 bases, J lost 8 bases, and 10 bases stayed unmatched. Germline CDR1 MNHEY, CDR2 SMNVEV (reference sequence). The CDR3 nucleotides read TGTGCCAGCAGGGGACTAGCGCCGACTAAGGATGAGCAGTTCTTC. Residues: CASRGLAPTKDEQFF.

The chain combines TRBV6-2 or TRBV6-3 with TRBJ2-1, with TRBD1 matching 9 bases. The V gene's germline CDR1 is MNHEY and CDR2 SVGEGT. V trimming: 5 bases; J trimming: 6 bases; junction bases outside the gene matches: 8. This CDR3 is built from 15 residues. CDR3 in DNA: TGTGCCAGCAGTCACCGACAGGGGGGCCTCAATGAGCAGTTCTTC. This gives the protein CASSHRQGGLNEQFF.

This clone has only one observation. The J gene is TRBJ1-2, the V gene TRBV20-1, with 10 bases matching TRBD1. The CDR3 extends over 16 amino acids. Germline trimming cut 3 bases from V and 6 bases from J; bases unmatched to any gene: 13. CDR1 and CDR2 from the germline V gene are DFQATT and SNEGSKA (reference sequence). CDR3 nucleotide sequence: TGCAGTGCTAGTGGCCCGACAGGGGGCAAAATCGATGGCTACACCTTC. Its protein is CSASGPTGGKIDGYTF.

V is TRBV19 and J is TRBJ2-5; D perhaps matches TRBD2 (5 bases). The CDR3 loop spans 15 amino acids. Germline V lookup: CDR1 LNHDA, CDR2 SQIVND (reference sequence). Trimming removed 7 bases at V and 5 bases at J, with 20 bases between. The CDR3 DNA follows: TGTGCCAGTACCAGCGGTAGCAGGTTATGGGAGACCCAGTACTTC. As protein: CASTSGSRLWETQYF.

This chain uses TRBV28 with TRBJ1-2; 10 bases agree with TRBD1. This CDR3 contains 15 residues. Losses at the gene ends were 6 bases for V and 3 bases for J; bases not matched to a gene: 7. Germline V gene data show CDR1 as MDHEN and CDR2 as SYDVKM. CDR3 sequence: CASRPTGTGDYGYTF. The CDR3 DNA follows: TGTGCCAGCAGGCCTACCGGGACAGGGGACTATGGCTACACCTTC.

The CDR3: CASSSHRTGLVTIYF. The CDR3 nucleotides are TGTGCCAGCAGCTCCCACCGGACAGGGTTAGTCACCATATATTTT. The rearrangement joins TRBV21-1 to TRBJ1-3; TRBD1, as called in the table, went unchecked against the DNA. TRBV21-1 is flagged as a pseudogene. The CDR3 has 15 residues.

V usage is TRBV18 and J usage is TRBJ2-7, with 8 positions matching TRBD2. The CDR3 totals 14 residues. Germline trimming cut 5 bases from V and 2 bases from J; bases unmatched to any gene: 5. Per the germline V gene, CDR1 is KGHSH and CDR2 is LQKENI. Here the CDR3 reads CASSYMGLAYEQYF. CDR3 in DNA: TGTGCCAGCTCATACATGGGACTAGCCTACGAGCAGTACTTC.

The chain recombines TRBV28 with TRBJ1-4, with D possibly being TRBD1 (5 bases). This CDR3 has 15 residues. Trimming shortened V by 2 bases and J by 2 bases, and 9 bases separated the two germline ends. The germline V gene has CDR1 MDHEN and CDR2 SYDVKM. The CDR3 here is CASSLQGPTNEKLFF. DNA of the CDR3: TGTGCCAGCAGTTTACAGGGCCCCACTAATGAAAAACTGTTTTTT.

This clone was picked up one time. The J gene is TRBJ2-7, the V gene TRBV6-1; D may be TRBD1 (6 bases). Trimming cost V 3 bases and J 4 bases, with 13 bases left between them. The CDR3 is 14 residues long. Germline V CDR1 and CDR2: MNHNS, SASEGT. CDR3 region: CASSDHRALYEQYF. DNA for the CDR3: TGTGCCAGCAGTGACCACAGGGCCCTATACGAGCAGTACTTC.

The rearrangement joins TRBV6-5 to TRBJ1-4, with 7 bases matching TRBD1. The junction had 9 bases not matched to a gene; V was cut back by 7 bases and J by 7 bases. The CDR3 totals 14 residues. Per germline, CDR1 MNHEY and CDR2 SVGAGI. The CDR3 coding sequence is TGTGCCAGCAAGGGCCGACAGGGATTTGAAAAACTGTTTTTT. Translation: CASKGRQGFEKLFF.

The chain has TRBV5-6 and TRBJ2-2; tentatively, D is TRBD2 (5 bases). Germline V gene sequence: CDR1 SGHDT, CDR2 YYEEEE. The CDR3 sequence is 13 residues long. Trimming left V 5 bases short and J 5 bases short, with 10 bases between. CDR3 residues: CASSAGGTGELFF. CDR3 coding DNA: TGTGCCAGCAGTGCCGGAGGTACCGGGGAGCTGTTTTTT.

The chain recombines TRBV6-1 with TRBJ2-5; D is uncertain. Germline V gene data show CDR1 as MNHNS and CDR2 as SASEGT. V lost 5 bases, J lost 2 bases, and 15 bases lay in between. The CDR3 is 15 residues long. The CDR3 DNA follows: TGTGCCAGCAGTCCCTCGACAAAGGTACAAGAGACCCAGTACTTC. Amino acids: CASSPSTKVQETQYF.

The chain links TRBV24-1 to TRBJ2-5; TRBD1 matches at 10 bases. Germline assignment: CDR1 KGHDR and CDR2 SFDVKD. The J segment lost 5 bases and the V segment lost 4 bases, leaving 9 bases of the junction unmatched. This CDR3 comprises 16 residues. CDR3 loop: CATSDRDRGEGETQYF. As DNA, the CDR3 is TGTGCCACCAGTGACCGGGACAGGGGCGAGGGGGAGACCCAGTACTTC.

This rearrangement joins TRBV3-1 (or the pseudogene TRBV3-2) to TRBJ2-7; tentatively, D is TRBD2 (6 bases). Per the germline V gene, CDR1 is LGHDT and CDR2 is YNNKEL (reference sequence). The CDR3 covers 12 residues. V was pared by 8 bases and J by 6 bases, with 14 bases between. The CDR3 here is CASALRGLEQYF. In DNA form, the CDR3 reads TGTGCCAGCGCCTTGCGGGGTCTCGAGCAGTACTTC.

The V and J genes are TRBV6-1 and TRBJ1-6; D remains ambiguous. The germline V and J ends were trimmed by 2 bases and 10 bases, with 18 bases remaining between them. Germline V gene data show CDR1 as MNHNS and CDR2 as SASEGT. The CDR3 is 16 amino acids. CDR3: CASSELQQLGGSPLHF. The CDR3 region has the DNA TGTGCCAGCAGTGAATTACAACAGTTGGGAGGCTCACCCCTCCACTTT.

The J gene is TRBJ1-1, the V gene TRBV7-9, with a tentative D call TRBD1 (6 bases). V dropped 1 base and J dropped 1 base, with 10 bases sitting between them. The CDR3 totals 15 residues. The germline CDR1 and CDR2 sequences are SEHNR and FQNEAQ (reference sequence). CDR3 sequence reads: CASSLVGQKNTEAFF. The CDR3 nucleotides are TGTGCCAGCAGCTTAGTCGGACAGAAGAACACTGAAGCTTTCTTT.

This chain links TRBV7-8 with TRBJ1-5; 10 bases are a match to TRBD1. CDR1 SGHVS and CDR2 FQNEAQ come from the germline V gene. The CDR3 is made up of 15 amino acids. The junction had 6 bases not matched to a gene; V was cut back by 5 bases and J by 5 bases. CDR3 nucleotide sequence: TGTGCCAGCAGCCGGACAGGGGGATTGGATCAGCCCCAGCATTTT. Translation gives CASSRTGGLDQPQHF.

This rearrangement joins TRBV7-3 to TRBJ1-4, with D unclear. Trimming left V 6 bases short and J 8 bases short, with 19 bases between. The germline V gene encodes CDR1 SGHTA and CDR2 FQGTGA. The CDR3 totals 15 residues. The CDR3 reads CASSPGLYIGEKLFF. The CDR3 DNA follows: TGTGCCAGCAGTCCTGGACTTTATATCGGGGAAAAACTGTTTTTT.

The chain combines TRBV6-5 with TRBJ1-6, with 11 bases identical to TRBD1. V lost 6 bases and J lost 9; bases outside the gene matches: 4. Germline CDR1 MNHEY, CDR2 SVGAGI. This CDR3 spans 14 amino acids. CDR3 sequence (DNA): TGTGCCAGCAGAGGGACAGGGGGTAGTTCACCCCTCCACTTT. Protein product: CASRGTGGSSPLHF.

The CDR3 spells CASSDYGQYLLSNQPQHF. CDR3 DNA sequence: TGTGCCAGCAGTGACTACGGACAGTACCTACTTAGCAATCAGCCCCAGCATTTT. J is TRBJ1-5 and V is TRBV6-4, with D possibly being TRBD1 (6 bases). CDR3 size: 18 residues. Germline V lookup: CDR1 MRHNA, CDR2 SNTAGT. With 1 base removed from V and 0 bases from J, the gap between germline ends came to 16 bases.